Below, 31 T cell receptor beta chains from the same sample are listed, as sequenced in a study of T cells after yellow fever vaccination. One entry per CDR3 protein, called by TCRdb with MiXCR from the 5' RACE reads. The sample includes under 550,000 distinct CDR3 sequences, 21% of them seen just once. Sequences were derived from PBMCs, sampled roughly 20 days after the first yellow fever vaccination. These receptors originate from a man aged 18 to 29 who received the YFV17D yellow fever vaccine.

This clonotype was seen only once. J is TRBJ2-3 and V is TRBV7-2; D is ambiguous. CDR1 is SGHTA, CDR2 FQGNSA, per germline. Trimming shortened V by 5 bases and J by 5 bases, and 14 bases separated the two germline ends. This CDR3 contains 14 residues. As DNA, the CDR3 is TGTGCCAGCAGCCCCCGTGTTGTGGGAGATACGCAGTATTTT. Protein sequence: CASSPRVVGDTQYF.

This clonotype showed up just a few times. V is TRBV10-3 and J is TRBJ2-5; no definite D call. CDR1 is ENHRY and CDR2 is SYGVKD in the germline V gene. The CDR3 sequence is 16 residues long. Between the trimmed V and J ends, which lost 0 bases and 5 bases, there was a span of 16 bases. The CDR3 loop reads CAISESNGPERETQYF. The CDR3 bases are TGTGCCATCAGTGAGTCGAATGGGCCAGAGCGCGAGACCCAGTACTTC.

This clonotype has only a few counts. V is TRBV5-1 and J is TRBJ1-4; possibly TRBD1 for D (5 bases). The germline V and J ends were trimmed by 2 bases and 8 bases, with 16 bases remaining between them. Germline V gives CDR1 SGHRS, CDR2 YFSETQ. The CDR3 sequence is 15 residues long. The CDR3 DNA follows: TGCGCCAGCAGCTTTGGCCAGGGTCTACAGGAAAAACTGTTTTTT. Its translation: CASSFGQGLQEKLFF.

This clonotype has at least ten counts. J is TRBJ2-5 and V is TRBV28; a weak D match, TRBD1 (6 bases). This CDR3 is built from 12 residues. Germline V gives CDR1 MDHEN, CDR2 SYDVKM. Trimming pared 6 bases from V and 5 bases from J, leaving 10 bases between. The DNA of the CDR3 is TGTGCCAGCAGAGGACAGAGGGAGACCCAGTACTTC. It translates to CASRGQRETQYF.

This clonotype was detected a few times. The rearrangement links TRBV20-1 to TRBJ1-1, with D tentatively TRBD1 (5 bases). The V gene lost 6 bases and the J gene lost 10 bases, with 15 bases spanning the gap. From germline, CDR1 is DFQATT and CDR2 SNEGSKA (reference sequence). The CDR3 runs 11 residues. The CDR3 reads CSARDRSVAFF. The CDR3 coding sequence is TGCAGTGCCCGGGACCGGAGTGTAGCTTTCTTT.

This clonotype was detected many times. The CDR3 coding sequence is TGTGCCAGCAGCAGACAGACAGGGGGTGGAACCACCAACGTCCTGACTTTC. It codes for CASSRQTGGGTTNVLTF. The chain carries TRBV7-2 and TRBJ2-6, with 9 bases identical to TRBD1. After removal of 5 bases from V and 8 bases from J, the junction contained 13 bases not matched to a gene. CDR1 is SGHTA and CDR2 is FQGNSA in the germline V gene. The CDR3 contains 17 residues.

This rearrangement joins TRBV6-5 to TRBJ1-2, with D uncertain. V shed 6 bases and J shed 3 bases, with 8 bases lying between them. The germline CDR1 and CDR2 sequences are MNHEY and SVGAGI. This CDR3 is built from 12 residues. As DNA, the CDR3 is TGTGCCAGCAGAACTGCCGACTATGGCTACACCTTC. This gives the protein CASRTADYGYTF.

This clonotype has more than one count but fewer than ten. The J gene is TRBJ2-7, the V gene TRBV7-3; D gene unclear. Germline V gene sequence: CDR1 SGHTA, CDR2 FQGTGA. Deletions cut 8 bases from V and 2 bases from J, with 7 bases between. The CDR3 runs 11 residues. The CDR3 protein is CASPQPYEQYV. Here the CDR3 DNA reads TGTGCCAGCCCCCAGCCCTACGAGCAGTACGTC.

This clonotype appeared a few times. V gene TRBV6-1 combines with J gene TRBJ2-7, with D possibly being TRBD1 (5 bases). The germline gives CDR1 MNHNS, CDR2 SASEGT. Trimming cost V 0 bases and J 2 bases, with 11 bases left between them. CDR3 length: 15 residues. This CDR3 is CASSEAPGRTYEQYF. CDR3 bases: TGTGCCAGCAGTGAAGCACCAGGGCGAACCTACGAGCAGTACTTC.

This sequence joins TRBV27 and TRBJ2-2; D is unresolved. Germline lookup yields CDR1 MNHEY and CDR2 SMNVEV (reference sequence). Trimming took 0 bases from V and 4 from J, leaving 6 bases between them. This CDR3 is 14 amino acids long. The CDR3: CASSLSILTGELFF. The CDR3, as DNA: TGTGCCAGCAGTTTATCTATCCTCACCGGGGAGCTGTTTTTT.

CDR3 protein: CASSYRTESGNTIYF. The CDR3 bases are TGTGCCAGCAGCTATAGGACAGAGTCTGGAAACACCATATATTTT. The V and J genes are TRBV7-9 and TRBJ1-3; the D gene is possibly TRBD1 (6 bases). The CDR3 runs 15 residues. Germline assignment: CDR1 SEHNR and CDR2 FQNEAQ (reference sequence). V lost 4 bases and J 1 base, leaving 11 bases between the germline ends.

The gene calls are TRBV9 and TRBJ2-5; D unresolved. V lost 1 base, J lost 2 bases, and 12 bases lay in between. CDR1 SGDLS and CDR2 YYNGEE come from the germline V gene. The CDR3 is 15 amino acids. DNA of the CDR3: TGTGCCAGCAGCGTACAGGCAGCCGTTCAAGAGACCCAGTACTTC. Its protein product is CASSVQAAVQETQYF.

This clonotype was picked up a small number of times. One end of the junction fails to match germline, which may point to a read error. This chain connects TRBV7-3 to TRBJ1-5; no reliable D call. The germline CDR1 and CDR2 sequences are SGHTA and FQGTGA. The CDR3 spans 14 residues. This chain's CDR3 is CASRLSGGNQPQHF. The CDR3 nucleotides read TGTGCCAGCCGCTTGAGTGGCGGCAATCAGCCCCAGCATTTT.

This clonotype came up a few times. J is TRBJ1-1 and V is TRBV12-3 or TRBV12-4; possible D gene TRBD1, 6 bases. The CDR3 is 12 residues long. V lost 5 bases and J 6 bases, leaving 10 bases between the germline ends. CDR3 in DNA: TGTGCCAGCAGTCCCCAGGGGTCTGAAGCTTTCTTT. Protein: CASSPQGSEAFF.

This clonotype came up a few times. The rearrangement links TRBV25-1 to TRBJ1-1, with 8 bases matching TRBD1. V was clipped by 5 bases and J by 6 bases; unmatched bases: 14. CDR3 size: 16 residues. Per the germline V gene, CDR1 is MGHDK and CDR2 is SYGVNS. CDR3 in DNA: TGTGCCAGCAGTCCCGGACTCGGACAGGGATCCGCTGAAGCTTTCTTT. Translating gives CASSPGLGQGSAEAFF.

The V gene is TRBV4-3, the J gene TRBJ2-3; no clear D gene. Germline CDR1 is LGHNA and CDR2 is YSLEER. The CDR3 contains 16 residues. V lost 0 bases to trimming and J lost 1 base, with 11 bases between them. The CDR3 nucleotides are TGCGCCAGCAGCCAAGACAGAGAAACTGGCACAGATACGCAGTATTTT. It encodes CASSQDRETGTDTQYF.

This clonotype came up many times. V gene TRBV12-3 or TRBV12-4 combines with J gene TRBJ2-3, with 13 positions matching TRBD2. There are 15 residues in the CDR3. The junction had 6 bases not matched to a gene; V was cut back by 7 bases and J by 5 bases. The CDR3 bases are TGTGCCAGCACCCGACTAGCGGGGGGTGGAGATACGCAGTATTTT. This gives the protein CASTRLAGGGDTQYF.

This clonotype was counted between two and nine times. The J gene is TRBJ1-4, the V gene TRBV7-6; D uncertain. There are 15 residues in the CDR3. Germline CDR1 SGHVS, CDR2 FNYEAQ. The V gene lost 2 bases and the J gene lost 7 bases, with 14 bases spanning the gap. CDR3: CASSLFPETPEKLFF. CDR3 bases: TGTGCCAGCAGCTTATTCCCTGAGACCCCTGAAAAACTGTTTTTT. Using reference TRBV7-6 and TRBJ1-4 for the parts outside the CDR3, the full variable domain is GAGVSQSPRYKVTKRGQDVALRCDPISGHVSLYWYRQALGQGPEFLTYFNYEAQQDKSGLPNDRFSAERPEGSISTLTIQRTEQRDSAMYRCASSLFPETPEKLFFGSGTQLSVL.

J is TRBJ2-1 and V is TRBV2; D unresolved. Germline V gene lookup returns CDR1 SNHLY and CDR2 FYNNEI. The V end was cut by 6 bases, the J end by 2 bases, with 8 bases between. The CDR3 extends over 13 amino acids. The CDR3 spells CASRDGPYNEQFF. CDR3 DNA: TGTGCCAGCAGGGACGGACCCTACAATGAGCAGTTCTTC.

The chain links TRBV5-1 to TRBJ1-1; D not certain. CDR3 length: 14 residues. V lost 3 bases, J lost 0 bases, and 9 bases lay in between. Germline CDR1 SGHRS, CDR2 YFSETQ. CDR3 region: CASSSESLNTEAFF. The CDR3, as DNA: TGCGCCAGCAGCTCGGAGTCCTTGAACACTGAAGCTTTCTTT.

In its sample, this clonotype was seen many times. The CDR3 protein is CASSPARSSETQYF. The DNA of the CDR3 is TGTGCCAGCTCCCCGGCTCGGTCTTCCGAGACCCAGTACTTC. The chain joins TRBV7-2 to TRBJ2-5, with D unresolved. V lost 8 bases to trimming and J lost 5 bases, with 18 bases between them. Germline CDR1 is SGHTA and CDR2 is FQGNSA. The CDR3 consists of 14 residues.

The rearrangement joins TRBV5-1 to TRBJ1-4; 7 nucleotides line up with TRBD1. This CDR3 contains 17 residues. In germline, CDR1 is SGHRS, CDR2 YFSETQ. Germline trimming cut 2 bases from V and 5 bases from J; bases unmatched to any gene: 12. CDR3 residues: CASSLSPGTDRNEKLFF. The CDR3 DNA reads TGCGCCAGCAGCTTAAGCCCCGGGACAGATCGGAATGAAAAACTGTTTTTT.

This clonotype came up once. The gene calls are TRBV20-1 and TRBJ2-5; TRBD2 matches 10 bases. Trimming took 6 bases from V and 1 from J; bases not matched to a gene: 11. This CDR3 is 16 amino acids long. The germline V gene encodes CDR1 DFQATT and CDR2 SNEGSKA (reference sequence). CDR3 region: CSAYRPLAGSQETQYF. The CDR3 coding sequence is TGCAGTGCGTACAGACCACTAGCGGGGTCCCAAGAGACCCAGTACTTC.

This clonotype has a handful of counts. The chain has TRBV10-3 and TRBJ1-4, with D maybe TRBD1 (5 bases). Germline-derived CDR1 and CDR2 are ENHRY and SYGVKD. The CDR3 runs 14 residues. Trimming cost V 3 bases and J 7 bases, with 12 bases left between them. The CDR3 sequence is CAISDGAGGEKLFF. The CDR3 region has the DNA TGTGCCATCAGTGACGGGGCGGGAGGTGAAAAACTGTTTTTT.

This clonotype came up a few times. The genes are TRBV25-1 and TRBJ1-2, with a weak D call TRBD1 (6 bases). Germline V CDR1 and CDR2: MGHDK, SYGVNS. Trimming took off 6 bases at V and 6 bases at J, with 8 bases between the two ends. The CDR3 spans 11 residues. The CDR3 DNA reads TGTGCCAGCAGCAAGGGGGATGGCTACACCTTC. It specifies CASSKGDGYTF.

This chain links TRBV19 with TRBJ2-7, with a possible D match to TRBD2 (5 bases). Trimming pared 5 bases from V and 5 bases from J, leaving 19 bases between. Germline lookup yields CDR1 LNHDA and CDR2 SQIVND (reference sequence). This CDR3 contains 15 residues. The CDR3 DNA is TGTGCCAGTAGTCCCCGCAGCCAGGCCGGGGACGAGCAGTACTTC. Protein product: CASSPRSQAGDEQYF. The full variable domain, rest sourced from reference TRBV19 and TRBJ2-7, is DGGITQSPKYLFRKEGQNVTLSCEQNLNHDAMYWYRQDPGQGLRLIYYSQIVNDFQKGDIAEGYSVSREKKESFPLTVTSAQKNPTAFYLCASSPRSQAGDEQYFGPGTRLTVT.

The chain combines TRBV5-1 with TRBJ1-4; D not resolved. Germline values: CDR1 SGHRS, CDR2 YFSETQ. V lost 0 bases, J lost 7 bases, and 13 bases lay in between. This CDR3 comprises 15 residues. For the CDR3, the DNA is TGCGCCAGCAGCTTGGGTCGTGGGCCTGGTGAAAAACTGTTTTTT. This gives the protein CASSLGRGPGEKLFF.

J is TRBJ2-2 and V is TRBV5-5; a possible D gene is TRBD1 (5 bases). The germline V gene encodes CDR1 SGHKS and CDR2 YYEKEE (reference sequence). V gave up 5 bases and J gave up 1 base, with 9 bases separating them. The CDR3 consists of 14 residues. The CDR3 sequence is CASRFRVNTGELFF. The CDR3 DNA sequence: TGTGCCAGCAGATTCAGGGTGAACACCGGGGAGCTGTTTTTT.

This rearrangement joins TRBV20-1 to TRBJ1-1; the match to TRBD1 covers 8 bases. This CDR3 comprises 14 residues. The germline V gene has CDR1 DFQATT and CDR2 SNEGSKA (reference sequence). Here the CDR3 DNA reads TGCAGAGGCAATACAGGGGGAATTGCCACTGAAGCTTTCTTT. Its protein product is CRGNTGGIATEAFF.

The V gene is TRBV5-1, the J gene TRBJ2-7; D gene ambiguous. From germline, CDR1 is SGHRS and CDR2 YFSETQ. The germline V and J ends were trimmed by 7 bases and 0 bases, with 11 bases remaining between them. The CDR3 spans 13 residues. CDR3 bases: TGCGCCAGCCGTATTGAGAGCTCCTACGAGCAGTACTTC. Its translation is CASRIESSYEQYF.

This clonotype showed up just a few times. The V and J genes are TRBV12-3 or TRBV12-4 and TRBJ1-1; tentative D call: TRBD1 (6 bases). Deletions cut 5 bases from V and 1 base from J, with 20 bases between. The CDR3 extends over 17 amino acids. The CDR3 DNA reads TGTGCCAGCAGTCGATTTCGGGGGGAGGGGGAGAACACTGAAGCTTTCTTT. This encodes CASSRFRGEGENTEAFF.